This T cell receptor (beta chain) was observed in a study of T-cell memory formation after mild COVID-19. The germline V gene has CDR1 LGHNA and CDR2 YSLEER. J gave up 3 bases and V 3 bases, and 7 bases lay outside the gene matches. The CDR3 is 15 residues long. TCRdb reprocessed the 5' RACE reads with MiXCR, giving one entry per CDR3 protein. The sample includes roughly 340,000 distinct CDR3 sequences, 20% to 25% of them seen just once. The receptor was derived from a man in his late teens or twenties who had mild COVID-19 (a few samples of this study predate the infection). Cell type and time point are not known. V is TRBV4-3 and J is TRBJ2-7; 8 bases are a match to TRBD1. Sequencing used PBMCs or a T cell subset sorted from them (not recorded which). The CDR3 region is CASSQAGTGSYEQYF. The CDR3 nucleotides are TGCGCCAGCAGCCAGGCCGGGACAGGCAGCTACGAGCAGTACTTC.